This TCR beta chain was found in a study of blood T cell repertoires in COVID-19. Participants in the exposed group had met a COVID-19 case in the 2 weeks before joining the study. V gave up 7 bases and J gave up 5 bases; unmatched junction bases: 10. The CDR3 length is 13 residues. Germline CDR1 and CDR2: SQVTM and ANQGSEA. Sequencing was performed with immunoSEQ multiplex PCR; in TCRdb, only in-frame clones are kept and a portion is missing. The sample lists around 130,000 clones, more than 80% occurring once. This sequence originates from a woman aged 18-29 years who had been exposed to COVID-19. The sequenced sample was PBMCs or T cells enriched from blood (not recorded which). The chain employs TRBV29-1 and TRBJ2-5; 7 bases match TRBD1. The CDR3 DNA reads TGCAGCGCCGAGACAGGGTCAGGGGAGACCCAGTACTTC. Translated, it gives CSAETGSGETQYF.